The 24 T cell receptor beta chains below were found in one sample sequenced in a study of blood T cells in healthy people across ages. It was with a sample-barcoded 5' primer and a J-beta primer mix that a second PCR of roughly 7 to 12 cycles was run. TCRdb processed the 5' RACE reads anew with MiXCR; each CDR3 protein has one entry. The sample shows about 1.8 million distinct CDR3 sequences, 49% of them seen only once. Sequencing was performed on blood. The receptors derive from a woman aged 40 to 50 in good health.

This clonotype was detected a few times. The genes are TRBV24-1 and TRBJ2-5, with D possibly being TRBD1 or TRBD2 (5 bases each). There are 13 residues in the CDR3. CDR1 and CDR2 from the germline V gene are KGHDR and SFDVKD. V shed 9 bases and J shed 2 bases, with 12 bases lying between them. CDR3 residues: CATGDGAQETQYF. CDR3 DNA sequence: TGTGCCACCGGGGACGGGGCGCAAGAGACCCAGTACTTC.

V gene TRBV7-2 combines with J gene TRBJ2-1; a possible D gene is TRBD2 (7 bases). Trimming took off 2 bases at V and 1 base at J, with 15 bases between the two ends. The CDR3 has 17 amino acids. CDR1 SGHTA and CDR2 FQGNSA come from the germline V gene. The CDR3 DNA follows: TGTGCCAGCAGCTTATTGGGGGCGGGGGTTTCCTACAATGAGCAGTTCTTC. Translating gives CASSLLGAGVSYNEQFF.

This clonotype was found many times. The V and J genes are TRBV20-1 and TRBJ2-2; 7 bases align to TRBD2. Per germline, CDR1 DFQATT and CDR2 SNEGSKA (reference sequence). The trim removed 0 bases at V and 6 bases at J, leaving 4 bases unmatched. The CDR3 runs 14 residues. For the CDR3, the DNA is TGCAGTGCTAGAGATGCGGGAGATGCCGGGGAGCTGTTTTTT. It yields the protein CSARDAGDAGELFF.

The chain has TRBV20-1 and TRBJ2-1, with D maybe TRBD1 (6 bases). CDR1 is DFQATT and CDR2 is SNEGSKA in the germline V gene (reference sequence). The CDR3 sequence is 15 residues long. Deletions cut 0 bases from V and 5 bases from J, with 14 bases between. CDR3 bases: TGCAGTGCTAGAGATGGCAGGGGTCTGGACAATGAGCAGTTCTTC. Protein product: CSARDGRGLDNEQFF.

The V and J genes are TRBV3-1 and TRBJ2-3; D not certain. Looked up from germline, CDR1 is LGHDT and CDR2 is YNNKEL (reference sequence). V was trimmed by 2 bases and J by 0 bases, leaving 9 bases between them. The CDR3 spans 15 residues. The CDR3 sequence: CASSQWVKSTDTQYF. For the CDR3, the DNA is TGTGCCAGCAGCCAATGGGTGAAGAGCACAGATACGCAGTATTTT.

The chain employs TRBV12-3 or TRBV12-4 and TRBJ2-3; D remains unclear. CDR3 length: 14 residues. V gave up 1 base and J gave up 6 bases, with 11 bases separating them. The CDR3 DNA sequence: TGTGCCAGCAGTTTAGGGATCTCCCGTGATACGCAGTATTTT. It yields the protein CASSLGISRDTQYF.

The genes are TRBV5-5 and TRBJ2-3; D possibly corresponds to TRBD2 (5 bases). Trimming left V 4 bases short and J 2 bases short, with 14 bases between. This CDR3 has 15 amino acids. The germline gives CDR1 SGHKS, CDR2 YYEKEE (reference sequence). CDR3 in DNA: TGTGCCAGCAGCCAAACGAGGGTTCTCACAGATACGCAGTATTTT. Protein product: CASSQTRVLTDTQYF.

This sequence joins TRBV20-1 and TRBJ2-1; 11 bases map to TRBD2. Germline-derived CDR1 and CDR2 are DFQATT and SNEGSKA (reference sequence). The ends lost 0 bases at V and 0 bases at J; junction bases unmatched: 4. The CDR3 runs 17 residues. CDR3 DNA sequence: TGCAGTGCTAGAGATCGGACTAGCGGGCCCTCCTACAATGAGCAGTTCTTC. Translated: CSARDRTSGPSYNEQFF.

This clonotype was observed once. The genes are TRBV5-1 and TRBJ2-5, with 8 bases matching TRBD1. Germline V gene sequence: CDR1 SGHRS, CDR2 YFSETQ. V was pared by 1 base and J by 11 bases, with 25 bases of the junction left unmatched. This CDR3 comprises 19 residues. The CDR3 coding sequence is TGCGCCAGCAGCTTGAGGCAGTCCCCTTCAGGGGGCAACGACAATGGGCAGTACTTC. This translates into CASSLRQSPSGGNDNGQYF.

Here the CDR3 DNA reads TGCGCCAGCAGGGTAGGAGTGGGGGGAGACAATGAGACCCAGTACTTC. Its protein is CASRVGVGGDNETQYF. This rearrangement joins TRBV4-1 to TRBJ2-7; D might be TRBD2 (6 bases). The J call may not be correct, given that the DNA end is closer to TRBJ2-5. This CDR3 has 16 amino acids. Germline CDR1 and CDR2: MGHRA and YSYEKL.

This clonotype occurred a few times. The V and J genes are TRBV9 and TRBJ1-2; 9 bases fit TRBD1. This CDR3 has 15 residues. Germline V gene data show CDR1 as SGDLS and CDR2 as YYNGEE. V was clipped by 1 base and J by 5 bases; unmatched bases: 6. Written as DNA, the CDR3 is TGTGCCAGCAGCGTATTCACCGGACAGGGGTATGGCTACACCTTC. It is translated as CASSVFTGQGYGYTF.

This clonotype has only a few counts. CDR3 loop: CASSFRQGNTGELFF. DNA of the CDR3: TGTGCCAGCAGCTTTAGACAGGGGAACACCGGGGAGCTGTTTTTT. The genes are TRBV7-2 and TRBJ2-2; TRBD1 agrees at 7 bases. The trim removed 3 bases at V and 1 base at J, leaving 2 bases unmatched. Germline V lookup: CDR1 SGHTA, CDR2 FQGNSA. CDR3 length: 15 residues.

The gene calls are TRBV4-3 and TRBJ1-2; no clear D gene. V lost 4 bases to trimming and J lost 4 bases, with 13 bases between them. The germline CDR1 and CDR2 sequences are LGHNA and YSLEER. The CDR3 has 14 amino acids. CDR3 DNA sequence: TGCGCCAGCAGCCGTTATGAGGGCGCCTATGGCTACACCTTC. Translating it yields CASSRYEGAYGYTF.

The CDR3 DNA reads TGTGCCAGCAGCCAAGAGAGGGTAGGCACAGATACGCAGTATTTT. Translated, it gives CASSQERVGTDTQYF. This chain uses TRBV4-2 with TRBJ2-3, with a tentative D call TRBD2 (5 bases). V was pared by 0 bases and J by 1 base, with 8 bases between. CDR3 length: 15 amino acids. Germline CDR1 reads LGHNA; CDR2 reads YNFKEQ.

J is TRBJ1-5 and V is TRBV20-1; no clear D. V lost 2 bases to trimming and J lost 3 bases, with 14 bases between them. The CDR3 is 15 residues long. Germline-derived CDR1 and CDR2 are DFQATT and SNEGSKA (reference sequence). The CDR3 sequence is CSARRGPGYNQPQHF. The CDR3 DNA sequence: TGCAGTGCTAGACGAGGCCCCGGGTACAATCAGCCCCAGCATTTT.

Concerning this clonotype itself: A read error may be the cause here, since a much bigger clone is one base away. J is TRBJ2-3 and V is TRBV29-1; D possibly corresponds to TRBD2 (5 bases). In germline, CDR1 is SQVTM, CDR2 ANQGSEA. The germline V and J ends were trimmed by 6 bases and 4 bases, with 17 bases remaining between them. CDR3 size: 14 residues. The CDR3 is CSVHGRAESDTQYF. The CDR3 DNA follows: TGCAGCGTGCACGGGCGAGCGGAATCAGATACGCAGTATTTT.

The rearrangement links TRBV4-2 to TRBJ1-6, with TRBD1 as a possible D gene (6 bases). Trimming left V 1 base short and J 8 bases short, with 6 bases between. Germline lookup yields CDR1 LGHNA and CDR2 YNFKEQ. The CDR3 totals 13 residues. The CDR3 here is CASSQGQDSPLHF. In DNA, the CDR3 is TGTGCCAGCAGCCAAGGACAGGATTCACCCCTCCACTTT.

The CDR3 sequence is CASSQKQDDQPQHF. CDR3 nucleotides: TGTGCCAGCAGCCAAAAGCAGGACGATCAGCCCCAGCATTTT. This chain joins TRBV4-2 and TRBJ1-5; the D is unclear. V gave up 2 bases and J gave up 5 bases, with 10 bases separating them. CDR3 length: 14 amino acids. CDR1 LGHNA and CDR2 YNFKEQ come from the germline V gene.

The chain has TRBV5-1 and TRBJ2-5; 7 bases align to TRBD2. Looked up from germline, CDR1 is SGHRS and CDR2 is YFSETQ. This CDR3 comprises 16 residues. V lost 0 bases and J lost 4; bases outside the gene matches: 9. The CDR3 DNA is TGCGCCAGCAGCTTGGAGTTCGGGGAGGGTCGAGAGACCCAGTACTTC. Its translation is CASSLEFGEGRETQYF.

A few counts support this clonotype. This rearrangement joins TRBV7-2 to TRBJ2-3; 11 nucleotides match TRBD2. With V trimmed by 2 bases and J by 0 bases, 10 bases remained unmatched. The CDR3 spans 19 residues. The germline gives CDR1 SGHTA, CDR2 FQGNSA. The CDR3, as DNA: TGTGCCAGCAGCTTACTAGCGGGGGGCCAAATAACTAGCACAGATACGCAGTATTTT. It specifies CASSLLAGGQITSTDTQYF. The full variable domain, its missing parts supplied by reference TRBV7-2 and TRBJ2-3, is GAGVSQSPSNKVTEKGKDVELRCDPISGHTALYWYRQSLGQGLEFLIYFQGNSAPDKSGLPSDRFSAERTGGSVSTLTIQRTQQEDSAVYLCASSLLAGGQITSTDTQYFGPGTRLTVL.

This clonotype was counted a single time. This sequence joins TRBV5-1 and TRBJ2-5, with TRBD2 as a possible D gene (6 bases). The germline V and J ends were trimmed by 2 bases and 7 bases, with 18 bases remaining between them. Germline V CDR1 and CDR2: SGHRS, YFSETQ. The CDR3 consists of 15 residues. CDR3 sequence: CASSLGTEILRTQYF. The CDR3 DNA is TGCGCCAGCAGCTTAGGGACTGAGATCCTCCGGACCCAGTACTTC. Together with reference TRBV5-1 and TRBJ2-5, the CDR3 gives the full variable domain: KAGVTQTPRYLIKTRGQQVTLSCSPISGHRSVSWYQQTPGQGLQFLFEYFSETQRNKGNFPGRFSGRQFSNSRSEMNVSTLELGDSALYLCASSLGTEILRTQYFGPGTRLLVL.

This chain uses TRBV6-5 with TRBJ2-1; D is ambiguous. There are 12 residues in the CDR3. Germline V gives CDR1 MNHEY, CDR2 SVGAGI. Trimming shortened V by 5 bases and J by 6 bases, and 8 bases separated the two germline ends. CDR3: CASSPKGNEQFF. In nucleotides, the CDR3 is TGTGCCAGCAGTCCCAAGGGCAATGAGCAGTTCTTC.

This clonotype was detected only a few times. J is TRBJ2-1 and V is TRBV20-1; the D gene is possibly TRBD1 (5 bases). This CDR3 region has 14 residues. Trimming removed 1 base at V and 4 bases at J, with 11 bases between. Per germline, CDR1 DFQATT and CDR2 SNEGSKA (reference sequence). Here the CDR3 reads CSARAPDRYNEQFF. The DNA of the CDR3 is TGCAGTGCTAGAGCCCCCGACAGATACAATGAGCAGTTCTTC.

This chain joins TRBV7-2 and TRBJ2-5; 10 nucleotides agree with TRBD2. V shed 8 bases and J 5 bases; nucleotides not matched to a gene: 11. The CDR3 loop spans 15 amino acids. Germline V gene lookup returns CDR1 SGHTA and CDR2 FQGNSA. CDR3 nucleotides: TGTGCCAGCGGGACCGGCCTAGCGGGGGTGGAGACCCAGTACTTC. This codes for CASGTGLAGVETQYF.